This TCR beta chain was recorded in a study of blood T cell repertoires in COVID-19. The CDR3 runs 13 residues. Germline trimming cut 4 bases from V and 6 bases from J; bases unmatched to any gene: 6. Germline-derived CDR1 and CDR2 are SGHVS and FNYEAQ. Assay used: immunoSEQ multiplex PCR; TCRdb lists only in-frame clones, some missing. The sample records some 330,000 clones, 88% being singletons. Sequencing was carried out using PBMCs or T cells enriched from blood (not recorded which). V gene TRBV7-6 combines with J gene TRBJ2-7; 7 nucleotides line up with TRBD1. The clonotype was recovered from a young man who had recovered from COVID-19. CDR3 protein: CASSSGQVGEQYF. In DNA form, the CDR3 reads TGTGCCAGCAGCTCCGGACAGGTGGGCGAGCAGTACTTC.